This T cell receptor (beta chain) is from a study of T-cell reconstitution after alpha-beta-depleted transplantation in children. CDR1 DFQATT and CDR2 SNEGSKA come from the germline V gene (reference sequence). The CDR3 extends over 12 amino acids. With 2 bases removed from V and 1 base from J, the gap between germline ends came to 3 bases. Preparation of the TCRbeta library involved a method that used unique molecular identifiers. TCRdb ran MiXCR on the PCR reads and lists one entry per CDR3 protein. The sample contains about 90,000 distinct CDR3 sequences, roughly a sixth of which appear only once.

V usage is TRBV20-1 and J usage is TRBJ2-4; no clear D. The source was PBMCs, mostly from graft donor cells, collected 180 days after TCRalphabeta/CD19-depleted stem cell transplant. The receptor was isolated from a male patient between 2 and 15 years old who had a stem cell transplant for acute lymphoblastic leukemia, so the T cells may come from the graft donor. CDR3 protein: CSARQAKNIQYF. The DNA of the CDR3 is TGCAGTGCTAGACAGGCCAAAAACATTCAGTACTTC.